The rows below give T cell receptor beta chains drawn from one sample of a study of a mutant IDH1 vaccine in newly diagnosed glioma. Repertoires were generated with immunoSEQ multiplex PCR, while TCRdb's copy carries only in-frame clones and drops some. The sample records tens of thousands of clones, over 70% being singletons. Sample: PBMCs, taken from a glioma patient treated with radiotherapy, temozolomide or both. The receptors come from a man aged 30-40 years with glioma. Both conserved end residues are trimmed from each CDR3. A D gene is named only where the DNA matches it firmly.

V gene	J gene	D gene	CDR3 protein
TRBV28	TRBJ1-1	TRBD1	ASSQGGLDTEAF
TRBV7-8	TRBJ2-2	TRBD1	ASSLSQSGQLNTGELF
TRBV27	TRBJ1-1	-	ASSFTGVLNTEAF
TRBV14	TRBJ2-2	-	ASSQDLEGDNTGELF
TRBV5-4	TRBJ2-7	TRBD1	AIRTGSSYEQY
TRBV6-5	TRBJ2-7	TRBD2	ASRTGTTEQY
TRBV7-8	TRBJ2-7	-	ASSPLGDFSSYEQY
TRBV15	TRBJ1-4	TRBD1	ATSRGGTGINEKLF
TRBV5-1	TRBJ2-1	TRBD1	ASSLRDRVYNEQF
TRBV25-1	TRBJ1-4	TRBD1	ASSGTGGGEKLF
TRBV2	TRBJ1-2	-	ASSEATFNYGYT
TRBV6-1	TRBJ1-1	-	ASSEASGGRAF
TRBV5-1	TRBJ2-7	-	ASSWDGPYEQY
TRBV2	TRBJ2-1	TRBD1	ASSAGTGGIRNEQF
TRBV6-5	TRBJ2-5	TRBD2	ASKSGAETQY
TRBV5-4	TRBJ2-1	-	ASSIQGSREQF
TRBV4-2	TRBJ2-1	-	ASSQGRDTLNNEQF
TRBV7-2	TRBJ1-4	-	ASSLGGGGNEKLF
TRBV27	TRBJ2-1	-	ASSLEGYNEQF
TRBV28	TRBJ1-1	TRBD1	ASSPSTGPNTEAF
TRBV5-1	TRBJ2-3	-	ASSLGLTSTSTDTQY
TRBV28	TRBJ1-3	-	ASNPLGERYGNTIY
TRBV7-2	TRBJ1-4	-	ASSLMGGEKLF
TRBV4-1	TRBJ2-7	TRBD1	ASSQVDRLAYEQY
TRBV6-5	TRBJ2-7	TRBD2	ASSERGSSYEQY
TRBV28	TRBJ2-7	-	ASSFSRGREQY
TRBV7-6	TRBJ2-2	-	ASEGPGIGNTGELF
TRBV30	TRBJ2-7	-	AWTSTPGYEQY
TRBV29-1	TRBJ2-7	-	SVRGQLNKYYEQY
TRBV6-5	TRBJ1-6	-	ASRLRENNSPLH
TRBV5-1	TRBJ1-2	-	ASSLEGFSGYT
TRBV5-5	TRBJ2-5	-	ASSLMQAEETQY
TRBV6-6	TRBJ1-1	-	ASSYPKGNTEAF
TRBV6-6	TRBJ2-1	TRBD2	ASSYGGGSYNEQF
TRBV5-1	TRBJ1-1	TRBD1	ASSVGQENTEAF
TRBV7-8	TRBJ2-1	-	ASSQPGDPGSYNEQF
TRBV30	TRBJ1-4	-	ARRMKGTNEKLF
TRBV19	TRBJ1-1	TRBD1	ASSTTGGTEAF
TRBV10-3	TRBJ2-7	-	AISDGYEQY
TRBV30	TRBJ1-1	-	AWTQGLGAF
TRBV30	TRBJ2-5	-	AWGRQGETQY
TRBV18	TRBJ2-3	-	ASSPDRTTTDTQY
TRBV7-6	TRBJ2-1	-	ASSLARRQGIAGFYNEQF
TRBV5-1	TRBJ1-2	-	ASSSAASGGYT
TRBV2	TRBJ2-5	-	ASSEYFVRAKETQY
TRBV13	TRBJ2-7	-	ASSYRTVLSYEQY
TRBV29-1	TRBJ2-1	TRBD2	SVEGSSGGANEQF
TRBV19	TRBJ2-1	TRBD1	ASSPRGLDEQF
TRBV15	TRBJ1-5	-	ATSTGPLSNQPQH
TRBV6-1	TRBJ2-7	TRBD1	ASSERGQGGGGQY
TRBV30	TRBJ2-5	-	AWSVKVETQY
TRBV5-1	TRBJ1-3	-	ASSLGGSGNTIY
TRBV10-1	TRBJ2-3	TRBD2	ASSERTSGTQY